These 28 T cell receptor beta chains share one sample of origin, sequenced in a study of CD8 T cells in Susac syndrome. Random-hexamer reverse transcription was applied to roughly 0.5 to 1 ug RNA. Each CDR3 protein gets one entry after TCRdb re-called the immunoSEQ multiplex PCR reads with MiXCR. Among around 180,000 distinct CDR3 sequences listed, approximately 95% were seen once. The source material was CD8+ T cells from PBMCs. Receptors originate from a human donor with multiple sclerosis.

The chain combines TRBV9 with TRBJ2-7; the match to TRBD1 covers 7 bases. The V segment lost 3 bases and the J segment 4 bases; nucleotides outside the gene matches: 7. This CDR3 is built from 14 residues. Germline V gives CDR1 SGDLS, CDR2 YYNGEE. The CDR3 nucleotides read TGTGCCAGCAGCGCTCGAGGGGGCTTGTACGAGCAGTACTTC. Translating it yields CASSARGGLYEQYF.

The J gene is TRBJ2-7, the V gene TRBV7-2; the match to TRBD2 covers 13 bases. This CDR3 is 15 amino acids long. The V gene end was trimmed by 2 bases and the J gene end by 2 bases; junction bases not matched to a gene: 0. CDR1 SGHTA and CDR2 FQGNSA come from the germline V gene. The CDR3 loop is CASSLTSGGAYEQYF. CDR3 in DNA: TGTGCCAGCAGCTTAACTAGCGGGGGGGCCTACGAGCAGTACTTC.

The chain uses TRBV28 and TRBJ2-2; perhaps TRBD2 as D (6 bases). V lost 4 bases and J lost 4, with 10 bases in between. Germline values: CDR1 MDHEN, CDR2 SYDVKM. The CDR3 runs 14 residues. The CDR3 loop is CASSWGEATGELFF. The CDR3 nucleotides are TGTGCCAGCAGTTGGGGGGAAGCCACCGGGGAGCTGTTTTTT.

The V and J genes are TRBV7-9 and TRBJ2-7; D remains ambiguous. The germline V and J ends were trimmed by 3 bases and 5 bases, with 5 bases remaining between them. The CDR3 is 11 amino acids. Per germline, CDR1 SEHNR and CDR2 FQNEAQ (reference sequence). Written as DNA, the CDR3 is TGTGCCAGCAGCTTTTCGGACGAGCAGTACTTC. The encoded protein is CASSFSDEQYF. The full variable domain, in which reference TRBV7-9 and TRBJ2-7 provide the parts outside the CDR3, is DTGVSQNPRHKITKRGQNVTFRCDPISEHNRLYWYRQTLGQGPEFLTYFQNEAQLEKSRLLSDRFSAERPKGSFSTLEIQRTEQGDSAMYLCASSFSDEQYFGPGTRLTVT.

The chain uses TRBV4-1 and TRBJ2-1, with D possibly being TRBD2 (6 bases). The CDR3 consists of 11 residues. Germline V lookup: CDR1 MGHRA, CDR2 YSYEKL. Trimming cost V 3 bases and J 14 bases, with 11 bases left between them. CDR3 sequence (DNA): TGCGCCAGCAGCCACGCTAGGGAGGAGTTCTTC. Protein: CASSHAREEFF.

V is TRBV7-6 and J is TRBJ2-7; D is possibly TRBD1 (6 bases). The CDR3 has 13 residues. V gave up 5 bases and J gave up 2 bases, with 10 bases separating them. Germline lookup yields CDR1 SGHVS and CDR2 FNYEAQ. The CDR3 DNA sequence: TGTGCCAGCAGCCGGACAGAAACCTACGAGCAGTACTTC. Encoded protein: CASSRTETYEQYF.

The CDR3 DNA follows: TGCGCCAGCAGCCAAGCGGGACTACCGCCGGAGACCCAGTACTTC. Translating it yields CASSQAGLPPETQYF. The rearrangement uses TRBV4-1 and TRBJ2-5; 7 bases map to TRBD2. Looked up from germline, CDR1 is MGHRA and CDR2 is YSYEKL. The CDR3 loop spans 15 amino acids. With V trimmed by 1 base and J by 5 bases, 7 bases remained unmatched.

J is TRBJ1-2 and V is TRBV9, with a possible D match to TRBD1 (6 bases). Germline-derived CDR1 and CDR2 are SGDLS and YYNGEE. V dropped 0 bases and J dropped 7 bases, with 13 bases sitting between them. The CDR3 covers 14 residues. For the CDR3, the DNA is TGTGCCAGCAGCGTAGCTACGGGGGGGCCTGGCTACACCTTC. Amino acid sequence: CASSVATGGPGYTF.

The chain joins TRBV27 to TRBJ1-5; D call uncertain. Germline V gene lookup returns CDR1 MNHEY and CDR2 SMNVEV (reference sequence). V was shortened by 3 bases and J by 6 bases, with 9 bases between the two germline ends. This CDR3 spans 13 amino acids. This CDR3 is CASSFGSGQPQHF. CDR3 nucleotide sequence: TGTGCCAGCAGTTTCGGTTCGGGTCAGCCCCAGCATTTT.

This sequence joins TRBV3-1 and TRBJ1-5; possible D gene TRBD1, 6 bases. V was pared by 5 bases and J by 0 bases, with 23 bases between. The CDR3 has 19 amino acids. Germline CDR1 is LGHDT and CDR2 is YNNKEL (reference sequence). The CDR3 nucleotides read TGTGCCAGCAGCAGGGCGGAATCACAGGGACCATATAGCAATCAGCCCCAGCATTTT. Translated, it gives CASSRAESQGPYSNQPQHF.

The chain links TRBV6-4 to TRBJ2-5, with unresolved D. Germline-derived CDR1 and CDR2 are MRHNA and SNTAGT. Trimming left V 3 bases short and J 5 bases short, with 13 bases between. This CDR3 contains 14 residues. In DNA, the CDR3 is TGTGCCAGCAGTGAGACTCCTCCCGGGGAGACCCAGTACTTC. Its translation is CASSETPPGETQYF.

V is TRBV27 and J is TRBJ1-5; D unresolved. With 5 bases removed from V and 7 bases from J, the gap between germline ends came to 15 bases. The CDR3 loop spans 14 amino acids. Germline loops: CDR1 MNHEY, CDR2 SMNVEV (reference sequence). The CDR3 region has the DNA TGTGCCAGCAGTGCCGCCGTGCGGCTGCAGCCCCAGCATTTT. Amino acids: CASSAAVRLQPQHF.

The chain joins TRBV7-9 to TRBJ1-1; D may be TRBD1 (5 bases). With 0 bases removed from V and 5 bases from J, the gap between germline ends came to 7 bases. Germline CDR1 reads SEHNR; CDR2 reads FQNEAQ (reference sequence). The CDR3 runs to 13 residues. The CDR3 nucleotides are TGTGCCAGCAGCTTAGCAGGGGCGACTGAAGCTTTCTTT. This gives the protein CASSLAGATEAFF.

The chain is built from TRBV27 and TRBJ2-7, with 8 bases matching TRBD1. Per the germline V gene, CDR1 is MNHEY and CDR2 is SMNVEV (reference sequence). This CDR3 has 15 amino acids. J was trimmed by 3 bases and V by 5 bases; bases with no gene match: 9. The CDR3 loop reads CASSMAGTGFYEQYF. DNA for the CDR3: TGTGCCAGCAGTATGGCCGGGACAGGCTTCTACGAGCAGTACTTC.

V is TRBV20-1 and J is TRBJ2-7; D unclear. CDR3 length: 13 amino acids. V lost 0 bases, J lost 2 bases, and 8 bases lay in between. Germline CDR1 reads DFQATT; CDR2 reads SNEGSKA (reference sequence). The CDR3 bases are TGCAGTGCTAGAGATGCTACCCCCTACGAGCAGTACTTC. This translates into CSARDATPYEQYF.

The V gene is TRBV2, the J gene TRBJ1-2, with D uncertain. CDR3 size: 11 residues. Germline CDR1 and CDR2: SNHLY and FYNNEI. V was cut by 3 bases and J by 6 bases, with 5 bases left in between. The CDR3 sequence: CASSEGDGYTF. CDR3 bases: TGTGCCAGCAGTGAGGGCGATGGCTACACCTTC.

This clonotype is a singleton in its sample. V gene TRBV9 combines with J gene TRBJ2-7; D is unclear. V was clipped by 1 base and J by 3 bases, with 8 bases between them. The CDR3 consists of 13 residues. Germline V gives CDR1 SGDLS, CDR2 YYNGEE. CDR3 sequence (DNA): TGTGCCAGCAGCGTAAACGGCGGCTACGAGCAGTACTTC. This codes for CASSVNGGYEQYF.

The V gene is TRBV24-1, the J gene TRBJ2-2, with D unresolved. Germline V CDR1 and CDR2: KGHDR, SFDVKD. This CDR3 comprises 14 residues. Trimming cost V 3 bases and J 3 bases, with 7 bases left between them. CDR3 DNA sequence: TGTGCCACCAGTGATAATCGGGACACCGGGGAGCTGTTTTTT. Translation gives CATSDNRDTGELFF.

V and J are TRBV27 and TRBJ2-5, with no clear D. Trimming cost V 0 bases and J 1 base, with 9 bases left between them. CDR1 and CDR2 (germline): MNHEY, SMNVEV (reference sequence). The CDR3 is 15 amino acids. CDR3 bases: TGTGCCAGCAGTTTATCTGGGCTACCCCAAGAGACCCAGTACTTC. Protein: CASSLSGLPQETQYF.

J is TRBJ1-2 and V is TRBV29-1; possibly TRBD1 for D (5 bases). In germline, CDR1 is SQVTM, CDR2 ANQGSEA. CDR3 length: 15 amino acids. The ends were cut back, 4 bases at V and 4 bases at J, with 19 bases in the middle. The CDR3 loop is CSVGGHNVWGYGYTF. CDR3 bases: TGCAGCGTTGGGGGCCATAACGTGTGGGGCTATGGCTACACCTTC.

The chain combines TRBV20-1 with TRBJ2-7; no reliable D call. V lost 0 bases and J 2 bases, leaving 11 bases between the germline ends. This CDR3 spans 14 amino acids. CDR1 and CDR2 (germline): DFQATT, SNEGSKA (reference sequence). The CDR3, as DNA: TGCAGTGCTAGAGAATCGGGTGGCGCCTACGAGCAGTACTTC. Translating it yields CSARESGGAYEQYF.

The V call is TRBV6-2 or TRBV6-3, the J call TRBJ2-5, with D hard to call. Germline V gene lookup returns CDR1 MNHEY and CDR2 SVGEGT. The V end lost 3 bases, the J end lost 5 bases, and 13 bases lay between the germline ends. The CDR3 covers 14 residues. For the CDR3, the DNA is TGTGCCAGCAGTTATACTGGAACCTCTGAGACCCAGTACTTC. Its translation is CASSYTGTSETQYF.

The gene calls are TRBV6-2 or TRBV6-3 and TRBJ2-3, with 9 bases aligning to TRBD1. This CDR3 spans 15 amino acids. J lost 2 bases, V lost 7 bases, and 7 bases had no gene match. Germline V gene data show CDR1 as MNHEY and CDR2 as SVGEGT. CDR3 residues: CASTFGTGLTDTQYF. The CDR3 DNA follows: TGTGCCAGCACCTTCGGGACAGGGCTCACAGATACGCAGTATTTT.

The chain employs TRBV19 and TRBJ2-3, with D perhaps assigned TRBD1 or TRBD2 (5 bases each). The V and J ends lost 5 bases and 9 bases respectively, with 21 bases between them. The CDR3 is 15 amino acids. Germline values: CDR1 LNHDA, CDR2 SQIVND (reference sequence). The CDR3 protein is CASSGGPHLAGTQYF. CDR3 sequence (DNA): TGTGCCAGTAGTGGGGGACCACACCTAGCAGGAACGCAGTATTTT. The whole variable domain, remainder taken from reference TRBV19 and TRBJ2-3, is DGGITQSPKYLFRKEGQNVTLSCEQNLNHDAMYWYRQDPGQGLRLIYYSQIVNDFQKGDIAEGYSVSREKKESFPLTVTSAQKNPTAFYLCASSGGPHLAGTQYFGPGTRLTVL.

This chain joins TRBV20-1 and TRBJ2-3, with 14 bases that match TRBD2. Germline V gene lookup returns CDR1 DFQATT and CDR2 SNEGSKA (reference sequence). This CDR3 spans 19 amino acids. V trimming: 2 bases; J trimming: 0 bases; junction bases outside the gene matches: 10. The CDR3 spells CSARRRGLAGVYSTDTQYF. The CDR3 DNA reads TGCAGTGCTAGAAGGCGGGGACTAGCGGGAGTTTATAGCACAGATACGCAGTATTTT.

The chain links TRBV3-1 to TRBJ2-7; 10 bases agree with TRBD2. CDR3 size: 16 residues. CDR1 LGHDT and CDR2 YNNKEL come from the germline V gene (reference sequence). The trim removed 2 bases at V and 2 bases at J, leaving 6 bases unmatched. The CDR3 bases are TGTGCCAGCAGCCAATTCGGGACTAGCGTAGCCTACGAGCAGTACTTC. Its translation: CASSQFGTSVAYEQYF.

The chain has TRBV27 and TRBJ1-1; D remains ambiguous. V was shortened by 6 bases and J by 5 bases, with 13 bases between the two germline ends. From germline, CDR1 is MNHEY and CDR2 SMNVEV (reference sequence). The CDR3 totals 13 residues. The CDR3 sequence is CASSSGEKTEAFF. CDR3 bases: TGTGCCAGCAGCTCAGGAGAGAAGACTGAAGCTTTCTTT.

This sequence joins TRBV9 and TRBJ2-7; TRBD2 aligns across 11 bases. Germline loops: CDR1 SGDLS, CDR2 YYNGEE. The ends lost 0 bases at V and 0 bases at J; junction bases unmatched: 2. The CDR3 is 16 amino acids. The CDR3 nucleotides are TGTGCCAGCAGCGTAGGACTAGCGGGGTACTCCTACGAGCAGTACTTC. It specifies CASSVGLAGYSYEQYF.